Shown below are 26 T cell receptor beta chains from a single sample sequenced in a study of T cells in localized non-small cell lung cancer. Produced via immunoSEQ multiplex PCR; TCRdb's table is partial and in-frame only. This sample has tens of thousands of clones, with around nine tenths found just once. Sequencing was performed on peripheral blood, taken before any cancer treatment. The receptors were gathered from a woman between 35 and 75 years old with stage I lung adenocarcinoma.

The CDR3 coding sequence is TGTGCCAGCAGTGCGGGACTAGCGGATTCTCAAGAGACCCAGTACTTC. Amino acids: CASSAGLADSQETQYF. This chain uses TRBV2 with TRBJ2-5; 11 nucleotides line up with TRBD2. Losses at the gene ends were 4 bases for V and 2 bases for J; bases not matched to a gene: 6. CDR3 length equals 16 residues. In germline, CDR1 is SNHLY, CDR2 FYNNEI. Together with reference TRBV2 and TRBJ2-5, the CDR3 gives the full variable domain: EPEVTQTPSHQVTQMGQEVILRCVPISNHLYFYWYRQILGQKVEFLVSFYNNEISEKSEIFDDQFSVERPDGSNFTLKIRSTKLEDSAMYFCASSAGLADSQETQYFGPGTRLLVL.

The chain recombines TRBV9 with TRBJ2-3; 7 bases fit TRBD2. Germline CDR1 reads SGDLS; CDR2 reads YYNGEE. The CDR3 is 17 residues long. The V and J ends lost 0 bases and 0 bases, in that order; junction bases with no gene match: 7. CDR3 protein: CASSVGGLAVSTDTQYF. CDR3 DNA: TGTGCCAGCAGCGTAGGCGGTCTAGCGGTCAGCACAGATACGCAGTATTTT.

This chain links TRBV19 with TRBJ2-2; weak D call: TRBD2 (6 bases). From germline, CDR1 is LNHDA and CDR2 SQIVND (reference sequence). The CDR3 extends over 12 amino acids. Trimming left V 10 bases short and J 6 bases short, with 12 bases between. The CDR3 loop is CATHRGSGELFF. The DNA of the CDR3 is TGTGCCACCCACCGGGGGTCCGGGGAGCTGTTTTTT.

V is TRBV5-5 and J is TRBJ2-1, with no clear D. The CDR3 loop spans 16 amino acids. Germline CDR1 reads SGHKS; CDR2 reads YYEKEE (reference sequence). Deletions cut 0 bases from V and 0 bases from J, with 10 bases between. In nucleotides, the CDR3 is TGTGCCAGCAGCTTGGAGACGCGGCACTCCTACAATGAGCAGTTCTTC. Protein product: CASSLETRHSYNEQFF.

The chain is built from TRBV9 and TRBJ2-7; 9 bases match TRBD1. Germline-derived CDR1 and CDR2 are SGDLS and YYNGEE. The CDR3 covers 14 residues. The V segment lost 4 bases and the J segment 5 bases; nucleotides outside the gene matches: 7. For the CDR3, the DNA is TGTGCCAGCAGCCTCACAGGGGGCTGGGACGAGCAGTACTTC. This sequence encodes CASSLTGGWDEQYF.

The CDR3 DNA follows: TGCGCCAGCAACACAGGGGGCCTCACTGAAGCTTTCTTT. Amino acids: CASNTGGLTEAFF. The chain links TRBV5-1 to TRBJ1-1; 9 bases fit TRBD1. After removal of 6 bases from V and 4 bases from J, the junction contained 4 bases not matched to a gene. Germline V lookup: CDR1 SGHRS, CDR2 YFSETQ. CDR3 length: 13 amino acids.

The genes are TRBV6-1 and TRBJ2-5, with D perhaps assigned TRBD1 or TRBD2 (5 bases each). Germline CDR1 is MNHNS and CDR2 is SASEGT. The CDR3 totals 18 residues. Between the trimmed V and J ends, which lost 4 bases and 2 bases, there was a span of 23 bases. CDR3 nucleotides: TGTGCCAGCAGTGGCCCTCCGGGACCGAAAACTCAGCAAGAGACCCAGTACTTC. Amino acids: CASSGPPGPKTQQETQYF.

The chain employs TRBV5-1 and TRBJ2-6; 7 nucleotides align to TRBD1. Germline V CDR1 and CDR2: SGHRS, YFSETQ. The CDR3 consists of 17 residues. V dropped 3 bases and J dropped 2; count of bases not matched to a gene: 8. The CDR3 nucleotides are TGCGCCAGCAGCTCGGACAGGACCCCCGCTGGGGCCAACGTCCTGACTTTC. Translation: CASSSDRTPAGANVLTF. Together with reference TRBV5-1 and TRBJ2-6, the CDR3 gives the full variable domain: KAGVTQTPRYLIKTRGQQVTLSCSPISGHRSVSWYQQTPGQGLQFLFEYFSETQRNKGNFPGRFSGRQFSNSRSEMNVSTLELGDSALYLCASSSDRTPAGANVLTFGAGSRLTVL.

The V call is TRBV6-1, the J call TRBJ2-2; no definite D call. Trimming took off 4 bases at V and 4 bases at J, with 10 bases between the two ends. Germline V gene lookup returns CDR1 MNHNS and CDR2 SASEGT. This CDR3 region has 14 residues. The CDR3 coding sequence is TGTGCCAGCAGTGGGGAAGGCTTCACCGGGGAGCTGTTTTTT. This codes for CASSGEGFTGELFF.

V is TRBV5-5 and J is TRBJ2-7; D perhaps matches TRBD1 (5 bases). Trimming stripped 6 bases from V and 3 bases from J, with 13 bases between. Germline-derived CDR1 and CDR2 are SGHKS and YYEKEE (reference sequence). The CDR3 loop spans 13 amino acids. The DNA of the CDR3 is TGTGCCAGCACTATGTCAGGGCGCTACGAGCAGTACTTC. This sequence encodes CASTMSGRYEQYF.

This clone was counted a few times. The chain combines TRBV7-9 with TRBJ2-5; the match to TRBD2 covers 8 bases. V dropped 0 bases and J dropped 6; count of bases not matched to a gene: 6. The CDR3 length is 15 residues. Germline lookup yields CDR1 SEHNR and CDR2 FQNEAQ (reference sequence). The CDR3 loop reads CASSLAAGGEKTQYF. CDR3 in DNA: TGTGCCAGCAGCTTAGCTGCGGGGGGTGAGAAGACCCAGTACTTC.

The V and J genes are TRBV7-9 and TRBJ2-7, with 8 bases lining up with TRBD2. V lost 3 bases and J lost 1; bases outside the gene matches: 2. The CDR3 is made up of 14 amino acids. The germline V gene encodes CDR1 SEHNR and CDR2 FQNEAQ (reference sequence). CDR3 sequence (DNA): TGTGCCAGCAGCTTGGCGGGGGGTTCCTACGAGCAGTACTTC. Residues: CASSLAGGSYEQYF.

The CDR3 here is CASSTQGVTEAFF. The CDR3 bases are TGTGCCAGTAGTACCCAGGGAGTCACTGAAGCTTTCTTT. The chain uses TRBV19 and TRBJ1-1; D might be TRBD1 (5 bases). This CDR3 comprises 13 residues. V was shortened by 4 bases and J by 4 bases, with 10 bases between the two germline ends. Germline CDR1 and CDR2: LNHDA and SQIVND (reference sequence). The variable domain in full, completed from reference TRBV19 and TRBJ1-1, reads DGGITQSPKYLFRKEGQNVTLSCEQNLNHDAMYWYRQDPGQGLRLIYYSQIVNDFQKGDIAEGYSVSREKKESFPLTVTSAQKNPTAFYLCASSTQGVTEAFFGQGTRLTVV.

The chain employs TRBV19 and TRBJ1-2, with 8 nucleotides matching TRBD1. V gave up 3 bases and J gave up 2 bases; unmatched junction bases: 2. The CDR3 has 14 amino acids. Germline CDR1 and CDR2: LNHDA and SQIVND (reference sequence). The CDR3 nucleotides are TGTGCCAGTAGTATTAACAGGGGGAACTATGGCTACACCTTC. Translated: CASSINRGNYGYTF. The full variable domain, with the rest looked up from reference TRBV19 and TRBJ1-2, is DGGITQSPKYLFRKEGQNVTLSCEQNLNHDAMYWYRQDPGQGLRLIYYSQIVNDFQKGDIAEGYSVSREKKESFPLTVTSAQKNPTAFYLCASSINRGNYGYTFGSGTRLTVV.

CDR3 amino acids: CASSREGSGVNTEAFF. CDR3 in DNA: TGTGCCAGCAGCCGGGAAGGGTCAGGGGTGAACACTGAAGCTTTCTTT. The chain recombines TRBV4-2 with TRBJ1-1, with D possibly matching TRBD1 (6 bases). CDR3 size: 16 residues. The germline V gene has CDR1 LGHNA and CDR2 YNFKEQ. V was pared by 4 bases and J by 0 bases, with 15 bases between.

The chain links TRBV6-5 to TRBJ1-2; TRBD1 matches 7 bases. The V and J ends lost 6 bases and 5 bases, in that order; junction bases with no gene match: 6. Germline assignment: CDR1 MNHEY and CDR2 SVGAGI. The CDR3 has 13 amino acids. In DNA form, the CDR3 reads TGTGCCAGCAGCTACGACAGGGTGTATGGCTACACCTTC. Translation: CASSYDRVYGYTF.

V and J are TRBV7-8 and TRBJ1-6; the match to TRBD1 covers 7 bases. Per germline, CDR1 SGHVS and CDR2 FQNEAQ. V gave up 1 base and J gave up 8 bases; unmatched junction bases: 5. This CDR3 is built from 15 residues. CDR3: CASSLEGQYHSPLHF. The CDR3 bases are TGTGCCAGCAGCTTAGAGGGACAGTATCATTCACCCCTCCACTTT.

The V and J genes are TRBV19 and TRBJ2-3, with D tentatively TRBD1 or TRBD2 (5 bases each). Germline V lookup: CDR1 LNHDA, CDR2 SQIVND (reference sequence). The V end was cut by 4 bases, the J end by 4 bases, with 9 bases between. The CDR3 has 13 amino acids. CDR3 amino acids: CASSTGASDTQYF. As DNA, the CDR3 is TGTGCCAGTAGTACCGGGGCCTCAGATACGCAGTATTTT.

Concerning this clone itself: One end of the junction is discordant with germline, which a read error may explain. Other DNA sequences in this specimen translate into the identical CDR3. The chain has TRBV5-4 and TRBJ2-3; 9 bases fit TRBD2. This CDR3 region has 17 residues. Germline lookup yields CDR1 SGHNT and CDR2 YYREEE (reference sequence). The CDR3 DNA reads TGTGCCAGCAGCCTTGGTGGCGGGGGGGCGAGCACAGATACGCAATATTTT. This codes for CASSLGGGGASTDTQYF.

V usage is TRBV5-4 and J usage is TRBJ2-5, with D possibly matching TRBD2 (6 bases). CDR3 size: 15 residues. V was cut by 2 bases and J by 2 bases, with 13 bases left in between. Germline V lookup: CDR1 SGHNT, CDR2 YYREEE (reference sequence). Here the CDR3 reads CASSLHLGGQETQYF. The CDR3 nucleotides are TGTGCCAGCAGCTTACACCTCGGGGGTCAAGAGACCCAGTACTTC.

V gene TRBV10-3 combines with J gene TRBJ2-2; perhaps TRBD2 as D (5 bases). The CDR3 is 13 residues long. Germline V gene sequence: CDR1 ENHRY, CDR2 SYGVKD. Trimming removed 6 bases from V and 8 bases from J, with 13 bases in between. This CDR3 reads CAISSYEGGELFF. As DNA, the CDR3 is TGTGCCATCAGCTCATACGAGGGAGGGGAGCTGTTTTTT.

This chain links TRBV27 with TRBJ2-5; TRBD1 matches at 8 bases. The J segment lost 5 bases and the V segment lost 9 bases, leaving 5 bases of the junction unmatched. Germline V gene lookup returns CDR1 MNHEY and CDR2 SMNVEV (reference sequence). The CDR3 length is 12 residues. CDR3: CASTGGDETQYF. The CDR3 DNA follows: TGTGCCAGTACAGGGGGTGATGAGACCCAGTACTTC.

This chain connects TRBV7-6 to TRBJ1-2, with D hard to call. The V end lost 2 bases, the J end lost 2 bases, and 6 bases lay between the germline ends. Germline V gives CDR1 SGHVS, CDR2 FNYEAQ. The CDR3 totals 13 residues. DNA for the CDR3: TGTGCCAGCAGCTTAAACCCAAACTATGGCTACACCTTC. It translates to CASSLNPNYGYTF. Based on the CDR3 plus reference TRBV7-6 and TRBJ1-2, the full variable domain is GAGVSQSPRYKVTKRGQDVALRCDPISGHVSLYWYRQALGQGPEFLTYFNYEAQQDKSGLPNDRFSAERPEGSISTLTIQRTEQRDSAMYRCASSLNPNYGYTFGSGTRLTVV.

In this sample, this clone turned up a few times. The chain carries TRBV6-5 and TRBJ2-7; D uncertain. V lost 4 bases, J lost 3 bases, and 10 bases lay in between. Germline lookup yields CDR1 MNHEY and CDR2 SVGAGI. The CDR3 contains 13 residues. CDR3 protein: CASSFQMGYEQYF. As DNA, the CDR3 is TGTGCCAGCAGTTTCCAGATGGGCTACGAGCAGTACTTC.

In DNA form, the CDR3 reads TGTGCCTGGAGTGTTTTGGGGGGCTCACCCCTCCACTTT. The encoded protein is CAWSVLGGSPLHF. This chain links TRBV30 with TRBJ1-6; a possible D gene is TRBD1 (6 bases). V shed 0 bases and J shed 10 bases, with 10 bases lying between them. The CDR3 covers 13 residues. CDR1 is GTSNPN, CDR2 SVGIG, per germline (reference sequence).

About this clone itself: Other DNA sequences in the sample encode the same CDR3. CDR3 amino acids: CASSVTSGGAGDTQYF. CDR3 DNA: TGTGCCAGCAGCGTGACTAGCGGAGGGGCCGGAGATACGCAGTATTTT. The V gene is TRBV7-2, the J gene TRBJ2-3, with 9 bases identical to TRBD2. V shed 5 bases and J 5 bases; nucleotides not matched to a gene: 11. Looked up from germline, CDR1 is SGHTA and CDR2 is FQGNSA. The CDR3 has 16 residues.